This TCR beta chain is from a study of regulatory T cells in long-lasting Graves disease. Many counts were recorded for this clonotype. Sample time point: newly diagnosed GD, antithyroid drugs for less than 3 months. Isolated PBMC RNA provided the starting material for the TCR library. For TCR beta, libraries came from iRepertoire HTBI primers and Arm-PCR of CDR3 regions. One entry per CDR3 protein results from TCRdb running MiXCR on the multiplex PCR reads. The sample lists a few hundred thousand distinct CDR3 sequences, approximately 10% seen once, with approximately 17% in the top ten. Germline V gene sequence: CDR1 MNHGY, CDR2 SVAAGI. Germline trimming cut 3 bases from V and 2 bases from J; bases unmatched to any gene: 10. The CDR3 has 17 amino acids. This sample also belongs to another study, concerning T cells in Graves' hyperthyroidism and ophthalmopathy. That report notes: In the first-round RT-PCR of the TCR CDR3, the HTBI primer set was used.

The gene calls are TRBV6-9 and TRBJ2-5, with 9 positions matching TRBD2. The input for sequencing was peripheral blood mononuclear cells (PBMCs), taken at new diagnosis, from a patient treated with antithyroid drugs. The receptor was isolated from a woman aged 18-29 years with Graves disease. CDR3 region: CASSYDSRLAEQETQYF. The CDR3 nucleotides read TGTGCCAGCAGTTACGATTCGAGACTAGCGGAGCAAGAGACCCAGTACTTC.